One sample yielded the 22 T cell receptor beta chains listed below, sequenced in a study of blood T cell repertoires in COVID-19. The repertoire was sequenced with immunoSEQ multiplex PCR; TCRdb's copy has only in-frame clones and lacks some. The table includes 150,000 to 200,000 clones, about 83% detected once. Sequenced sample: PBMCs or T cells enriched from blood (not recorded which). These receptors were collected from a woman in her forties or fifties in a cohort exposed to, infected with or recovered from COVID-19 (not recorded which).

This clone was seen once. This rearrangement joins TRBV20-1 to TRBJ2-3; 8 bases line up with TRBD1. This CDR3 has 15 residues. Trimming removed 6 bases from V and 1 base from J; junction bases left unmatched: 9. The germline gives CDR1 DFQATT, CDR2 SNEGSKA (reference sequence). Written as DNA, the CDR3 is TGCAGTGCCAGTACGACAGGGGCCGGCACAGATACGCAGTATTTT. This gives the protein CSASTTGAGTDTQYF.

This clone has a single count. This rearrangement joins TRBV9 to TRBJ1-6, with D unresolved. Germline CDR1 reads SGDLS; CDR2 reads YYNGEE. Trimming removed 4 bases from V and 0 bases from J, with 11 bases in between. The CDR3 sequence is 16 residues long. The CDR3 coding sequence is TGTGCCAGCAGCCCTCGCCACAGCTCCTATAATTCACCCCTCCACTTT. Translation gives CASSPRHSSYNSPLHF.

The chain is built from TRBV7-2 and TRBJ2-1; a possible D gene is TRBD2 (5 bases). With 5 bases removed from V and 4 bases from J, the gap between germline ends came to 12 bases. The CDR3 totals 14 residues. Per the germline V gene, CDR1 is SGHTA and CDR2 is FQGNSA. The CDR3 DNA sequence: TGTGCCAGCAGCCCTATCGGCGGGTACAATGAGCAGTTCTTC. Its translation: CASSPIGGYNEQFF.

This rearrangement joins TRBV6-5 to TRBJ1-1; D gene uncertain. Germline V gene lookup returns CDR1 MNHEY and CDR2 SVGAGI. The CDR3 sequence is 12 residues long. The V end lost 7 bases, the J end lost 0 bases, and 6 bases lay between the germline ends. This chain's CDR3 is CASTLVNTEAFF. DNA of the CDR3: TGTGCCAGCACTTTAGTGAACACTGAAGCTTTCTTT.

The chain couples TRBV27 to TRBJ1-4; the D gene is possibly TRBD1 (5 bases). The CDR3 covers 13 residues. Germline lookup yields CDR1 MNHEY and CDR2 SMNVEV (reference sequence). Trimming removed 4 bases at V and 7 bases at J, with 10 bases between. CDR3 in DNA: TGTGCCAGCAGTTATATAGACAGTGAAAAACTGTTTTTT. Translating it yields CASSYIDSEKLFF.

This clone has a single count. J is TRBJ2-2 and V is TRBV7-9; D may be TRBD2 (5 bases). Germline values: CDR1 SEHNR, CDR2 FQNEAQ (reference sequence). This CDR3 is 17 amino acids long. The V end was cut by 1 base, the J end by 4 bases, with 16 bases between. The CDR3 DNA is TGTGCCAGCAGCTTAGAGACGGGTCTTCGGGGCACCGGGGAGCTGTTTTTT. It specifies CASSLETGLRGTGELFF.

This chain links TRBV2 with TRBJ2-7, with 7 bases aligning to TRBD2. The CDR3 has 17 amino acids. The germline CDR1 and CDR2 sequences are SNHLY and FYNNEI. The trim removed 0 bases at V and 2 bases at J, leaving 10 bases unmatched. The CDR3 protein is CASSEAPLAELAYEQYF. CDR3 DNA sequence: TGTGCCAGCAGTGAAGCGCCTCTAGCGGAGCTAGCCTACGAGCAGTACTTC.

The V gene is TRBV19, the J gene TRBJ2-5, with TRBD1 matching over 8 bases. CDR1 and CDR2 (germline): LNHDA, SQIVND (reference sequence). V shed 3 bases and J 4 bases; nucleotides not matched to a gene: 4. The CDR3 consists of 14 residues. The DNA for the CDR3 is TGTGCCAGTAGTATTGTACAGGGGGGAGAGACCCAGTACTTC. Amino acid sequence: CASSIVQGGETQYF. Using reference TRBV19 and TRBJ2-5 for the parts outside the CDR3, the full variable domain is DGGITQSPKYLFRKEGQNVTLSCEQNLNHDAMYWYRQDPGQGLRLIYYSQIVNDFQKGDIAEGYSVSREKKESFPLTVTSAQKNPTAFYLCASSIVQGGETQYFGPGTRLLVL.

This clone was detected only a few times. The chain has TRBV2 and TRBJ1-5; D gene ambiguous. Trimming cost V 3 bases and J 1 base, with 10 bases left between them. CDR1 and CDR2 from the germline V gene are SNHLY and FYNNEI. The CDR3 is 15 residues long. CDR3 sequence (DNA): TGTGCCAGCAGTGACAGGCCTTGGAGCAATCAGCCCCAGCATTTT. This encodes CASSDRPWSNQPQHF.

The rearrangement joins TRBV7-8 to TRBJ1-2, with 8 bases fitting TRBD1. This CDR3 is 15 amino acids long. Germline CDR1 SGHVS, CDR2 FQNEAQ. Trimming removed 3 bases from V and 4 bases from J; junction bases left unmatched: 7. CDR3 nucleotide sequence: TGTGCCAGCAGCTTTAACCAGGGGGCTCGCTATGGCTACACCTTC. Amino acid sequence: CASSFNQGARYGYTF.

The genes are TRBV5-6 and TRBJ2-1, with TRBD2 matching 7 bases. After removal of 7 bases from V and 6 bases from J, the junction contained 10 bases not matched to a gene. There are 14 residues in the CDR3. Germline V gives CDR1 SGHDT, CDR2 YYEEEE. CDR3 in amino acids: CASGPYGRGNEQFF. The CDR3 DNA sequence: TGTGCCAGCGGGCCGTATGGGAGGGGCAATGAGCAGTTCTTC.

This clone is a singleton in its sample. The chain carries TRBV24-1 and TRBJ2-3, with a possible D match to TRBD2 (5 bases). The CDR3 length is 11 residues. The V end was cut by 9 bases, the J end by 5 bases, with 8 bases between. CDR1 and CDR2 (germline): KGHDR, SFDVKD. CDR3 in amino acids: CATAGLDTQYF. In DNA, the CDR3 is TGTGCCACCGCGGGCCTAGATACGCAGTATTTT.

J is TRBJ1-4 and V is TRBV30; 11 bases fit TRBD1. The trim removed 3 bases at V and 0 bases at J, leaving 9 bases unmatched. From germline, CDR1 is GTSNPN and CDR2 SVGIG (reference sequence). The CDR3 totals 18 residues. CDR3 protein: CAWSQGQGVFATNEKLFF. The CDR3 DNA sequence: TGTGCCTGGAGCCAGGGACAGGGGGTGTTCGCAACTAATGAAAAACTGTTTTTT.

The gene calls are TRBV14 and TRBJ2-3, with TRBD2 as a possible D gene (6 bases). From germline, CDR1 is SGHDN and CDR2 FVKESK. Trimming shortened V by 5 bases and J by 4 bases, and 16 bases separated the two germline ends. This CDR3 region has 15 residues. CDR3 residues: CASSDTGGTSDTQYF. For the CDR3, the DNA is TGTGCCAGCAGCGATACTGGCGGGACGTCAGATACGCAGTATTTT.

The chain combines TRBV18 with TRBJ1-4; 10 nucleotides line up with TRBD1. V was clipped by 4 bases and J by 7 bases; unmatched bases: 9. The CDR3 sequence is 16 residues long. Looked up from germline, CDR1 is KGHSH and CDR2 is LQKENI. CDR3 in amino acids: CASSRDVRDRGEKLFF. The DNA for the CDR3 is TGTGCCAGCTCACGTGATGTCCGGGACAGGGGTGAAAAACTGTTTTTT.

The chain is built from TRBV6-5 and TRBJ2-1; 7 nucleotides agree with TRBD1. The CDR3 is made up of 13 amino acids. V lost 5 bases to trimming and J lost 6 bases; unmatched junction nucleotides: 4. The V gene's germline CDR1 is MNHEY and CDR2 SVGAGI. In nucleotides, the CDR3 is TGTGCCAGCAGTCTGACAGGGCCCAATGAGCAGTTCTTC. Residues: CASSLTGPNEQFF.

The rearrangement uses TRBV27 and TRBJ1-4; possibly TRBD1 for D (5 bases). V lost 2 bases and J 8 bases, leaving 9 bases between the germline ends. The CDR3 extends over 13 amino acids. The germline gives CDR1 MNHEY, CDR2 SMNVEV (reference sequence). CDR3 in amino acids: CASSLGAREKLFF. The CDR3 region has the DNA TGTGCCAGCAGTTTAGGGGCACGGGAAAAACTGTTTTTT. Full variable domain (missing parts from reference TRBV27 and TRBJ1-4): EAQVTQNPRYLITVTGKKLTVTCSQNMNHEYMSWYRQDPGLGLRQIYYSMNVEVTDKGDVPEGYKVSRKEKRNFPLILESPSPNQTSLYFCASSLGAREKLFFGSGTQLSVL.

V is TRBV27 and J is TRBJ1-3; 11 bases align to TRBD1. Germline-derived CDR1 and CDR2 are MNHEY and SMNVEV (reference sequence). J lost 1 base, V lost 5 bases, and 7 bases had no gene match. This CDR3 spans 17 amino acids. In DNA form, the CDR3 reads TGTGCCAGCAGTCCCACCGGGACAGGGGGATCTGGAAACACCATATATTTT. Protein: CASSPTGTGGSGNTIYF.

The genes are TRBV28 and TRBJ2-3; D unclear. Germline loops: CDR1 MDHEN, CDR2 SYDVKM. This CDR3 spans 12 amino acids. Trimming removed 6 bases at V and 3 bases at J, with 7 bases between. CDR3: CASRGTTDTQYF. The CDR3 DNA sequence: TGTGCCAGCAGGGGCACAACAGATACGCAGTATTTT.

V and J are TRBV5-4 and TRBJ2-5; 8 nucleotides match TRBD2. The V and J ends lost 5 bases and 2 bases, in that order; junction bases with no gene match: 5. This CDR3 spans 14 amino acids. Germline V gives CDR1 SGHNT, CDR2 YYREEE (reference sequence). The CDR3 sequence is CASSRGGQQETQYF. The CDR3 DNA is TGTGCCAGCAGTCGCGGGGGGCAACAAGAGACCCAGTACTTC.

The sample holds one count of this clone. V is TRBV7-2 and J is TRBJ1-6, with a tentative D call TRBD1 (6 bases). From germline, CDR1 is SGHTA and CDR2 FQGNSA. The CDR3 sequence is 15 residues long. The germline V and J ends were trimmed by 5 bases and 6 bases, with 14 bases remaining between them. The CDR3 DNA follows: TGTGCCAGCAGCCTAAACAGGGTTGGTAATTCACCCCTCCACTTT. Translated: CASSLNRVGNSPLHF.

V usage is TRBV9 and J usage is TRBJ2-3; 10 bases match TRBD2. Per germline, CDR1 SGDLS and CDR2 YYNGEE. This CDR3 spans 17 amino acids. The J segment lost 4 bases and the V segment lost 0 bases, leaving 8 bases of the junction unmatched. As DNA, the CDR3 is TGTGCCAGCAGCGTAGGGTCCACCAGCGGGAGGGCAGATACGCAGTATTTT. Its translation is CASSVGSTSGRADTQYF.